The T cell receptor beta chain described here comes from a study of blood T cell repertoires in COVID-19. In the study overall: COVID-19 samples from acute and convalescent phases originated in the United States, Italy and Spain. The analysed material was cDNA or gDNA that came from T cells, B-cell-depleted T cells, or PBMCs.

The CDR3 length is 15 residues. Germline V CDR1 and CDR2: MNHEY, SVGAGI. Losses at the gene ends were 5 bases for V and 5 bases for J; bases not matched to a gene: 5. Data came from immunoSEQ multiplex PCR; TCRdb stores just in-frame clones and leaves some out. Of about 670,000 clones detected, over 80% appear once; the ten largest clones hold 0.2% to 0.3%. This chain connects TRBV6-5 to TRBJ2-1, with 11 bases that match TRBD2. The clonotype originates from a woman aged 18-30 years with acute or convalescent COVID-19. The sequencing input was peripheral blood. The CDR3 spells CASSPLAGDNNEQFF. The CDR3, as DNA: TGTGCCAGCAGTCCACTAGCGGGGGATAACAATGAGCAGTTCTTC.